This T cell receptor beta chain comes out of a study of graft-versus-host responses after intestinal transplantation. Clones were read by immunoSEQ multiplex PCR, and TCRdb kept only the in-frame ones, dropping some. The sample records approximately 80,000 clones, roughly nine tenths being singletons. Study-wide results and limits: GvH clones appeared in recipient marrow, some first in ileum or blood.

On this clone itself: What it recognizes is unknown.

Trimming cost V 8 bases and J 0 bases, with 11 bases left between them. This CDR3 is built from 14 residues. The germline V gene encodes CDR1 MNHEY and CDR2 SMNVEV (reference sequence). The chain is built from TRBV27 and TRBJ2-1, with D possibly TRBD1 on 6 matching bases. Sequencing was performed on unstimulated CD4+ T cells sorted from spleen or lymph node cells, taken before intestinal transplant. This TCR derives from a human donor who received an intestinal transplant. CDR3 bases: TGTGCCAGCCCGAGGGGGAGCTCCTACAATGAGCAGTTCTTC. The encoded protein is CASPRGSSYNEQFF.